The T cell receptor beta chain under discussion was sequenced for a study of chronic HIV infection and antiretroviral therapy. The CDR3 extends over 16 amino acids. Trimming took 1 base from V and 6 from J; bases not matched to a gene: 11. CDR1 is SQVTM, CDR2 ANQGSEA, per germline. This clonotype occurred a few times. A single record per CDR3 protein comes from TCRdb applying MiXCR to the 5' RACE reads. Of under 55,000 distinct CDR3 sequences in the sample, about a fifth were seen once. The chain has TRBV29-1 and TRBJ1-1; TRBD1 aligns across 10 bases. The sequencing input was peripheral blood. This clonotype originated in an adult who had HIV and had not received antiretroviral therapy, or was an uninfected healthy control (not recorded which). CDR3 bases: TGCAGCGTTGAAGTAGGGACAGGGGTACGAACGGCTGAAGCTTTCTTT. Translating it yields CSVEVGTGVRTAEAFF.